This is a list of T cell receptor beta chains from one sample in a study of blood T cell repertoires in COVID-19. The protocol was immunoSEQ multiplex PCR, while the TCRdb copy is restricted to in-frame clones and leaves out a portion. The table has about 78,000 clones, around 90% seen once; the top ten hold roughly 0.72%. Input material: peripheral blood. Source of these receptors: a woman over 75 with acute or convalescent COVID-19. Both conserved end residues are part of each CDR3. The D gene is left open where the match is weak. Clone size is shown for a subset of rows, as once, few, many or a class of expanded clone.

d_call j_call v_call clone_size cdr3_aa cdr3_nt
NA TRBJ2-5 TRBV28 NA CASSFTGAETQYF TGTGCCAGCAGTTTTACGGGAGCGGAGACCCAGTACTTC
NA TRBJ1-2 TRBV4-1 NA CASSQDGQFGYGYTF TGCGCCAGCAGCCAAGACGGACAGTTTGGGTATGGCTACACCTTC
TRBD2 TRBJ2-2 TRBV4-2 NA CASSQARGVGELFF TGTGCCAGCAGCCAAGCTCGGGGGGTAGGGGAGCTGTTTTTT
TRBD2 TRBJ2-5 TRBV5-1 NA CASSQGTSGGPEETQYF TGCGCCAGCAGCCAAGGGACTAGCGGGGGGCCGGAAGAGACCCAGTACTTC
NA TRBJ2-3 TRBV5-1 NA CASSFGGSTDTQYF TGCGCCAGCAGCTTCGGCGGGAGCACAGATACGCAGTATTTT
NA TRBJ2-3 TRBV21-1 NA CASSKGIRLAKDTQYF TGTGCCAGCAGCAAGGGGATCCGACTAGCGAAAGATACGCAGTATTTT
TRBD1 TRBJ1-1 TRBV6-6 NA CASKDRPNTEAFF TGTGCCAGCAAGGACAGGCCGAACACTGAAGCTTTCTTT
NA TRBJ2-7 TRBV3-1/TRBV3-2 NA CASSPAAFYEQYF TGTGCCAGCAGCCCAGCGGCCTTCTACGAGCAGTACTTC
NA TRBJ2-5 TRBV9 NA CASSLGTLQETQYF TGTGCCAGCAGCCTCGGGACACTCCAAGAGACCCAGTACTTC
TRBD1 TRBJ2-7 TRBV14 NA CASSRDRGFTYEQYF TGTGCCAGCAGCCGGGACAGGGGATTTACCTACGAGCAGTACTTC
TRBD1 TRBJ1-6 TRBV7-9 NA CASSLGDSRSYNSPLHF TGTGCCAGCAGCTTAGGGGACAGCCGCTCCTATAATTCACCCCTCCACTTT
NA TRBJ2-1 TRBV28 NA CASTIGGPSSYNEQFF TGTGCCAGCACCATCGGAGGGCCAAGCTCCTACAATGAGCAGTTCTTC
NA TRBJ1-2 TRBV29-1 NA CSVDLPGDDGYTF TGCAGCGTTGATTTACCAGGGGATGATGGCTACACCTTC
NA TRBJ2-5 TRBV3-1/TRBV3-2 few CASSQGGSGETQYF TGTGCCAGCAGCCAAGGTGGTTCAGGGGAGACCCAGTACTTC
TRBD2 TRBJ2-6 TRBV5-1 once CASSPTRLADLSGANVLTF TGCGCCAGCAGCCCCACCCGGCTAGCGGATCTCTCTGGGGCCAACGTCCTGACTTTC
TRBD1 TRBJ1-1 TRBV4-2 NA CASSPWTGALGTEAFF TGTGCCAGCAGCCCTTGGACAGGGGCCCTGGGAACTGAAGCTTTCTTT
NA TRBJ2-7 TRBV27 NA CASKGGASFYRAEQYF TGTGCCAGCAAAGGGGGAGCCTCCTTCTACAGGGCCGAGCAGTACTTC
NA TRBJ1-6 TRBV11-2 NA CASSPHRDSPLHF TGTGCCAGCAGCCCTCACAGGGATTCACCCCTCCACTTT
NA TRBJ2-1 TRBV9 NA CASSVEGGLYEQFF TGTGCCAGCAGCGTAGAGGGGGGGCTCTATGAGCAGTTCTTC
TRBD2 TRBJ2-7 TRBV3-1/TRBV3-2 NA CASSQGPAGVSYEQYF TGTGCCAGCAGCCAAGGTCCAGCGGGAGTCTCCTACGAGCAGTACTTC
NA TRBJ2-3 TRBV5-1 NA CASSLTGKTDTQYF TGCGCCAGCAGCTTGACAGGGAAAACAGATACGCAGTATTTT
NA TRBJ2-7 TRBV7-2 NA CASSARQVSYEQYF TGTGCCAGCAGCGCGCGACAGGTATCCTACGAGCAGTACTTC
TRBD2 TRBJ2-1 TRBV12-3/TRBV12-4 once CATRGLAYEQFF TGTGCCACGAGGGGACTAGCCTATGAGCAGTTCTTC
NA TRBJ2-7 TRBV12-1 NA CASSPKTGGFNEQYF TGTGCCAGCAGCCCAAAGACAGGGGGCTTTAACGAGCAGTACTTC
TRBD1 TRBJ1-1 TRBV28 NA CASRYRGRVNTEAFF TGTGCCAGCAGGTACAGGGGGCGAGTAAACACTGAAGCTTTCTTT
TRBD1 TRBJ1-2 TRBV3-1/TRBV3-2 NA CASSQASGTGVGYTF TGTGCCAGCAGCCAAGCCTCCGGGACAGGGGTTGGCTACACCTTC
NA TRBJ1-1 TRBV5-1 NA CASSQAGARTEAFF TGCGCCAGCAGCCAGGCGGGGGCTCGGACTGAAGCTTTCTTT
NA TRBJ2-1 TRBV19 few CASRSGRVDSYNEQFF TGTGCCAGTAGAAGCGGTAGGGTGGACTCCTACAATGAGCAGTTCTTC
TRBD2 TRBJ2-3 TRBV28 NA CASSPSSAFSGREYYF TGTGCCAGCAGTCCGTCCTCTGCCTTTAGCGGGAGGGAATATTATTTT
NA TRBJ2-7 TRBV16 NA CASTVSSHSYEQYF TGTGCCAGCACTGTCTCATCACACTCCTACGAGCAGTACTTC
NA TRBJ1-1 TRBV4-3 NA CASSQSIANRDTEAFF TGCGCCAGCAGCCAATCCATCGCAAACAGGGACACTGAAGCTTTCTTT
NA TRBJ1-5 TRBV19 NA CASSIRQGPEQPQHF TGTGCCAGTAGTATTCGGCAGGGTCCAGAGCAGCCCCAGCATTTT
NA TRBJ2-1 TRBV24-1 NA CATSDLRGNEQFF TGTGCCACCAGTGATTTGAGGGGGAATGAGCAGTTCTTC
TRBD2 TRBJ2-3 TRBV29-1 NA CSVGTSGSPSDTQYF TGCAGCGTTGGGACTAGCGGGAGTCCGTCAGATACGCAGTATTTT
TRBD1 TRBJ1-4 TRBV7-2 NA CASRRTGGSTNEKLFF TGTGCCAGCAGAAGGACAGGGGGCTCTACTAATGAAAAACTGTTTTTT
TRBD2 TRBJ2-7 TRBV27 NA CASSLRAGGPGEQYF TGTGCCAGCAGTTTACGAGCGGGAGGGCCTGGAGAGCAGTACTTC
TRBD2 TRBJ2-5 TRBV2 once CASKPAGGLTQETQYF TGTGCCAGCAAGCCAGCGGGGGGGCTAACACAAGAGACCCAGTACTTC
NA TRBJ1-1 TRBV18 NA CASSPLQGPNTEAFF TGTGCCAGCTCACCTCTACAGGGCCCGAACACTGAAGCTTTCTTT
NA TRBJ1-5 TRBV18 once CASSPGLNQPQHF TGTGCCAGCTCACCTGGGCTCAATCAGCCCCAGCATTTT
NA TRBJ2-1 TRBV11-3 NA CASSPRQYNEQFF TGTGCCAGCAGCCCCAGACAATACAATGAGCAGTTCTTC
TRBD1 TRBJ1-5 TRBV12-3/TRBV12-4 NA CASNTGGAQPQHF TGTGCCAGCAATACAGGGGGAGCGCAGCCCCAGCATTTT
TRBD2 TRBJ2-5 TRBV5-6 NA CASSLKLAGRLETQYF TGTGCCAGCAGCTTGAAACTAGCGGGTCGATTGGAGACCCAGTACTTC
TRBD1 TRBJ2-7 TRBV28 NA CASWGQGTYEQYF TGTGCCAGTTGGGGACAGGGAACCTACGAGCAGTACTTC
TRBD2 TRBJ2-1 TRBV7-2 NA CASSLSGGLYNEQFF TGTGCCAGCAGCTTAAGCGGGGGCCTCTACAATGAGCAGTTCTTC
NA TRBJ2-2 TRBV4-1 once CASRGLGPNSTGELFF TGCGCCAGCAGGGGCCTGGGGCCTAACAGCACCGGGGAGCTGTTTTTT
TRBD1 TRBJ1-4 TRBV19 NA CASSPGTGDEKLFF TGTGCCAGTAGCCCGGGGACAGGGGACGAAAAACTGTTTTTT
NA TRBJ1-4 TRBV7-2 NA CASSSRPGINEKLFF TGTGCCAGCAGCTCCCGGCCGGGGATTAATGAAAAACTGTTTTTT
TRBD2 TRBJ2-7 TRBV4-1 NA CASSLPERGEEQYF TGCGCCAGCAGCCTCCCTGAGCGGGGAGAAGAGCAGTACTTC
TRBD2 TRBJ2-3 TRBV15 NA CATSRGFSGRAADTQYF TGTGCCACCAGCAGAGGGTTTAGCGGGAGGGCCGCAGATACGCAGTATTTT
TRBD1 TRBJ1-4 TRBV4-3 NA CASSQETTGGAREKLFF TGCGCCAGCAGCCAGGAAACGACAGGGGGCGCGAGAGAAAAACTGTTTTTT
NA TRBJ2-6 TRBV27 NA CASLSSGANVLTF TGTGCCAGCCTATCCTCTGGGGCCAACGTCCTGACTTTC
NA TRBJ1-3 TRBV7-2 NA CASSYGTYSGNTIYF TGTGCCAGCAGCTACGGGACATACTCTGGAAACACCATATATTTT
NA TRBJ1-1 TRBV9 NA CASSVGPLNTEAFF TGTGCCAGCAGCGTAGGGCCTTTGAACACTGAAGCTTTCTTT
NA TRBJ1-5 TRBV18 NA CASSPGGGSNQPQHF TGTGCCAGCTCACCCGGAGGTGGGAGCAATCAGCCCCAGCATTTT
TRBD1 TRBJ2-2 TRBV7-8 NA CASSSTGSDTGELFF TGTGCCAGCAGCTCGACAGGGAGTGACACCGGGGAGCTGTTTTTT
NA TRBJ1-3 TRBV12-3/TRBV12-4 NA CASTQGVGNTIYF TGTGCCAGCACCCAAGGGGTCGGAAACACCATATATTTT
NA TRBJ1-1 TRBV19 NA CASSTQWNTEAFF TGTGCCAGTAGTACTCAGTGGAACACTGAAGCTTTCTTT
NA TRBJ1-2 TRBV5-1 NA CASSIQWGHGYTF TGCGCCAGCAGCATTCAGTGGGGCCATGGCTACACCTTC
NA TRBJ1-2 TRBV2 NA CASGSNYGYTF TGTGCCTCAGGGTCCAACTATGGCTACACCTTC